This TCR beta chain was recorded in a study of blood T cell repertoires in COVID-19. Study-level background: Sites in the United States, Italy and Spain provided acute and convalescent COVID-19 samples.

Germline CDR1 and CDR2: SGHVS and FNYEAQ. CDR3 length equals 13 residues. V was clipped by 5 bases and J by 2 bases, with 10 bases between them. Sequenced by immunoSEQ multiplex PCR; TCRdb stores in-frame clones only, minus some. The sample carries about 200,000 clones, around nine tenths recorded once. Those who participated ranged in age from roughly 18 to 90 years and resided in 20 to 25 US areas. Cohorts were determined from participant-reported clinical history. Exposed study participants had met a COVID-19 case within 2 weeks before entry. The V call is TRBV7-6, the J call TRBJ2-7; TRBD1 is a possible D gene (6 bases). This clonotype was obtained from a young woman who had been exposed to COVID-19. Input material: PBMCs or T cells enriched from blood (not recorded which). DNA of the CDR3: TGTGCCAGCAGCCCAAGGGGGACCTACGAGCAGTACTTC. Protein product: CASSPRGTYEQYF.